Below, 9 T cell receptor beta chains from the same sample are listed, as sequenced in a study of Graves' ophthalmopathy and Graves' hyperthyroidism. For repertoire sequencing, the TCR beta CDR3 regions were amplified from RNA transcripts. First-round RT-PCR relied on HTBI primers, and a second-round multiplex PCR came next. Each CDR3 protein gets one entry after TCRdb re-called the multiplex PCR reads with MiXCR. The sample consists of about 210,000 distinct CDR3 sequences, approximately 28% of them appearing once. The sequenced sample was peripheral blood. Every receptor here comes from a man in his fifties with Graves' ophthalmopathy.

This clonotype was observed many times. The genes are TRBV27 and TRBJ1-3; the D is unclear. Trimming left V 6 bases short and J 4 bases short, with 16 bases between. Per the germline V gene, CDR1 is MNHEY and CDR2 is SMNVEV (reference sequence). This CDR3 spans 15 amino acids. CDR3 loop: CASRDFRSGGNTIYF. The CDR3 bases are TGTGCCAGCAGGGATTTCCGGTCGGGGGGAAACACCATATATTTT.

This chain connects TRBV28 to TRBJ1-3; 7 bases match TRBD1. CDR1 MDHEN and CDR2 SYDVKM come from the germline V gene. The CDR3 length is 15 residues. The ends lost 5 bases at V and 2 bases at J; junction bases unmatched: 6. Here the CDR3 DNA reads TGTGCCAGCAGTCGGCAGGGGGAGGCTGGAAACACCATATATTTT. It encodes CASSRQGEAGNTIYF.

This clonotype was detected many times. This may stem from a read error, because a much larger clone lies one nucleotide away. The chain recombines TRBV28 with TRBJ2-2; TRBD2 is a possible D gene (6 bases). Germline CDR1 is MDHEN and CDR2 is SYDVKM. The V gene lost 7 bases and the J gene lost 2 bases, with 11 bases spanning the gap. CDR3 length: 14 residues. The CDR3 region is CASTGEVNTGELFF. The CDR3 DNA reads TGTGCCAGCACGGGGGAAGTTAACACCGGGGAGCTGTTTTTT.

The chain recombines TRBV15 with TRBJ2-2, with 8 bases lining up with TRBD2. This CDR3 spans 16 amino acids. With V trimmed by 5 bases and J by 3 bases, 8 bases remained unmatched. Germline lookup yields CDR1 LNHNV and CDR2 YYDKDF (reference sequence). The CDR3 nucleotides read TGTGCCACCAGCGAGTTGGGACTAGTCGACACCGGGGAGCTGTTTTTT. This translates into CATSELGLVDTGELFF.

The J gene is TRBJ1-2, the V gene TRBV24-1; no clear D. The CDR3 contains 12 residues. V was pared by 10 bases and J by 2 bases, with 10 bases between. Germline CDR1 KGHDR, CDR2 SFDVKD. The CDR3 nucleotides are TGTGCCACGCACAGCGACAACTATGGCTACACCTTC. As protein: CATHSDNYGYTF.

Only one count was recorded for this clonotype. The chain carries TRBV11-1 and TRBJ2-2; weak D call: TRBD2 (6 bases). The CDR3 covers 14 residues. V was trimmed by 2 bases and J by 7 bases, leaving 11 bases between them. In germline, CDR1 is SGHAT, CDR2 FQDESV (reference sequence). This CDR3 is CASSLSGSYGELFF. The DNA of the CDR3 is TGTGCCAGCAGCTTATCCGGGAGCTACGGGGAGCTGTTTTTT. The variable domain in full, with the rest retrieved from reference TRBV11-1 and TRBJ2-2, is EAEVAQSPRYKITEKSQAVAFWCDPISGHATLYWYRQILGQGPELLVQFQDESVVDDSQLPKDRFSAERLKGVDSTLKIQPAELGDSAMYLCASSLSGSYGELFFGEGSRLTVL.

This chain connects TRBV11-2 to TRBJ2-7, with 13 bases lining up with TRBD2. CDR3 length: 19 amino acids. Germline CDR1 is SGHAT and CDR2 is FQNNGV. Germline trimming cut 5 bases from V and 4 bases from J; bases unmatched to any gene: 17. DNA of the CDR3: TGTGCCAGCAGCCTTAGGGGGTTACTAGCGGGAGGGCCGCGGTACGAGCAGTACTTC. It encodes CASSLRGLLAGGPRYEQYF.

This clonotype has a single count. This rearrangement joins TRBV20-1 to TRBJ2-7; 12 nucleotides agree with TRBD2. This CDR3 has 14 residues. In germline, CDR1 is DFQATT, CDR2 SNEGSKA (reference sequence). The junction had 9 bases not matched to a gene; V was cut back by 6 bases and J by 6 bases. The CDR3 spells CSAKLAGGPTEQYF. As DNA, the CDR3 is TGCAGTGCCAAACTAGCGGGAGGACCCACCGAGCAGTACTTC.

At least ten counts were recorded for this clonotype. J is TRBJ1-2 and V is TRBV20-1, with D unclear. V was clipped by 5 bases and J by 6 bases, with 16 bases between them. The CDR3 runs to 13 residues. CDR1 DFQATT and CDR2 SNEGSKA come from the germline V gene (reference sequence). CDR3 region: CSALRPEVNGYTF. For the CDR3, the DNA is TGCAGTGCTCTTAGACCGGAGGTAAATGGCTACACCTTC.